Below are 5 T cell receptor beta chains sequenced from a single sample in a study of beta chain features in type 1 diabetes. Sequenced material consisted of expressed TCRB transcripts (all of the isolated RNA was reverse transcribed). Sequencing was performed with immunoSEQ multiplex PCR; in TCRdb, only in-frame clones are kept and a portion is missing. The table records hundreds of thousands of clones, around 13% of them present only once. Sequencing was done on a sample of naive CD4+ T cells from blood. The origin of the receptors is a young man in good health.

The V call is TRBV11-3, the J call TRBJ2-6; D call uncertain. V was clipped by 2 bases and J by 0 bases, with 5 bases between them. Germline CDR1 SGHNT, CDR2 YENEEA. The CDR3 runs 15 residues. CDR3 loop: CASSLSSSGANVLTF. DNA for the CDR3: TGTGCCAGCAGCTTATCCAGCTCTGGGGCCAACGTCCTGACTTTC.

V is TRBV7-9 and J is TRBJ1-1; 7 positions agree with TRBD1. V lost 6 bases, J lost 11 bases, and 9 bases stayed unmatched. CDR1 is SEHNR and CDR2 is FQNEAQ in the germline V gene (reference sequence). This CDR3 comprises 12 residues. CDR3 in DNA: TGTGCCAGCAGTTTTTGGACAGGCAACGCTTTCTTT. Amino acid sequence: CASSFWTGNAFF.

In this sample, this clone turned up a few times. V usage is TRBV7-3 and J usage is TRBJ2-3, with D possibly TRBD1 on 5 matching bases. CDR1 is SGHTA and CDR2 is FQGTGA in the germline V gene. This CDR3 has 15 residues. Trimming left V 4 bases short and J 2 bases short, with 13 bases between. CDR3 sequence (DNA): TGTGCCAGCAGCTCAGGGCGAGGATACACAGATACGCAGTATTTT. It codes for CASSSGRGYTDTQYF. Full variable domain (remainder filled in from reference TRBV7-3 and TRBJ2-3): GAGVSQTPSNKVTEKGKYVELRCDPISGHTALYWYRQSLGQGPEFLIYFQGTGAADDSGLPNDRFFAVRPEGSVSTLKIQRTERGDSAVYLCASSSGRGYTDTQYFGPGTRLTVL.

This chain uses TRBV19 with TRBJ1-2; no clear D. In germline, CDR1 is LNHDA, CDR2 SQIVND (reference sequence). Trimming shortened V by 3 bases and J by 7 bases, and 6 bases separated the two germline ends. This CDR3 region has 11 residues. The DNA for the CDR3 is TGTGCCAGTAGTATTAGGTTTGGCTACACCTTC. It yields the protein CASSIRFGYTF.

CDR3 protein: CASSSESGFRGEQYF. The CDR3 DNA reads TGTGCCAGCAGCTCTGAGTCCGGGTTCCGAGGCGAGCAGTACTTC. The V call is TRBV7-2, the J call TRBJ2-7; D is unresolved. Looked up from germline, CDR1 is SGHTA and CDR2 is FQGNSA. Trimming stripped 4 bases from V and 6 bases from J, with 19 bases between. The CDR3 has 15 amino acids. Together with reference TRBV7-2 and TRBJ2-7, the CDR3 gives the full variable domain: GAGVSQSPSNKVTEKGKDVELRCDPISGHTALYWYRQSLGQGLEFLIYFQGNSAPDKSGLPSDRFSAERTGGSVSTLTIQRTQQEDSAVYLCASSSESGFRGEQYFGPGTRLTVT.